This entry lists 32 T cell receptor beta chains sequenced from one sample in a study of response to subunit inactivated influenza vaccine. Each CDR3 protein is one row after TCRdb ran MiXCR on the RT-PCR reads. The sample includes 500,000 to 600,000 distinct CDR3 sequences, approximately 10% of them seen just once. These data were also filed under a second study, of T cells expressing NK-cell markers. That source adds: It was by 5'RACE template switching with UMIs that TCR beta cDNA was made.

The specimen was PBMCs from blood, collected on the day of vaccination. Every receptor here comes from a man aged 45-65 years who received an inactivated influenza vaccine.

This clonotype was observed a few times. The genes are TRBV5-1 and TRBJ1-2; unclear D gene. V was cut by 2 bases and J by 0 bases, with 14 bases left in between. This CDR3 comprises 16 residues. In germline, CDR1 is SGHRS, CDR2 YFSETQ. The CDR3 protein is CASSFVPTATNYGYTF. The CDR3 region has the DNA TGCGCCAGCAGCTTCGTCCCGACGGCCACTAACTATGGCTACACCTTC.

This clonotype occurred many times. The chain links TRBV4-1 to TRBJ2-1, with D hard to call. Trimming pared 7 bases from V and 6 bases from J, leaving 10 bases between. This CDR3 region has 12 residues. Germline CDR1 MGHRA, CDR2 YSYEKL. The CDR3 coding sequence is TGCGCCAGCAATTCCCCTGTCAATGAGCAGTTCTTC. Translation: CASNSPVNEQFF.

The chain recombines TRBV5-1 with TRBJ2-5; D perhaps matches TRBD2 (6 bases). The germline CDR1 and CDR2 sequences are SGHRS and YFSETQ. Trimming removed 4 bases from V and 5 bases from J, with 15 bases in between. This CDR3 is 14 amino acids long. The CDR3 DNA reads TGCGCCAGCAGCCTGGGGGGAGATTGGGAGACCCAGTACTTC. Its protein product is CASSLGGDWETQYF. Based on the CDR3 plus reference TRBV5-1 and TRBJ2-5, the full variable domain is KAGVTQTPRYLIKTRGQQVTLSCSPISGHRSVSWYQQTPGQGLQFLFEYFSETQRNKGNFPGRFSGRQFSNSRSEMNVSTLELGDSALYLCASSLGGDWETQYFGPGTRLLVL.

The V gene is TRBV20-1, the J gene TRBJ2-1; 12 nucleotides line up with TRBD2. Per the germline V gene, CDR1 is DFQATT and CDR2 is SNEGSKA (reference sequence). There are 14 residues in the CDR3. Unmatched junction bases numbered 5, after V lost 4 bases and J lost 7 bases. The CDR3 nucleotides are TGCAGTGCTACCTCTAGCGGGAGGGTTAATGAGCAGTTCTTC. Its protein is CSATSSGRVNEQFF.

This clonotype was seen more than once but under ten times. The chain carries TRBV20-1 and TRBJ2-1; TRBD2 matches 14 bases. CDR1 is DFQATT and CDR2 is SNEGSKA in the germline V gene (reference sequence). V was clipped by 4 bases and J by 9 bases; unmatched bases: 11. The CDR3 contains 16 residues. CDR3 in amino acids: CSATFPLTSGRGEQFF. The CDR3 nucleotides are TGCAGTGCTACCTTCCCTTTGACTAGCGGGAGGGGTGAGCAGTTCTTC.

This clonotype was counted a few times. The chain links TRBV11-2 to TRBJ2-7; D is possibly TRBD1 (6 bases). This CDR3 has 14 residues. V dropped 0 bases and J dropped 5 bases, with 11 bases sitting between them. Germline V gene sequence: CDR1 SGHAT, CDR2 FQNNGV. CDR3 residues: CASSLDTGFDEQYF. The CDR3, as DNA: TGTGCCAGCAGCTTAGATACAGGGTTCGACGAGCAGTACTTC.

This clonotype was observed at least ten times. CDR3 region: CASSHQDRNTEAFF. CDR3 in DNA: TGCGCCAGCAGCCACCAAGACAGGAACACTGAAGCTTTCTTT. The rearrangement links TRBV4-3 to TRBJ1-1; the D gene is possibly TRBD1 (5 bases). Between the trimmed V and J ends, which lost 3 bases and 1 base, there was a span of 9 bases. This CDR3 region has 14 residues. From germline, CDR1 is LGHNA and CDR2 YSLEER.

This chain links TRBV12-3 or TRBV12-4 with TRBJ2-3; no firm D call. This CDR3 spans 12 amino acids. Trimming took off 8 bases at V and 1 base at J, with 7 bases between the two ends. The CDR3 here is CASDSGTDTQYF. The CDR3 DNA sequence: TGTGCCAGCGATTCAGGCACAGATACGCAGTATTTT.

This chain joins TRBV10-3 and TRBJ1-2, with D tentatively TRBD1 (6 bases). The V gene's germline CDR1 is ENHRY and CDR2 SYGVKD. Trimming shortened V by 3 bases and J by 8 bases, and 13 bases separated the two germline ends. The CDR3 covers 13 residues. The DNA for the CDR3 is TGTGCCATCAGTGAACAGGGTAGCGGCGGCTACACCTTC. It encodes CAISEQGSGGYTF.

The rearrangement joins TRBV20-1 to TRBJ2-5; D gene unclear. Trimming stripped 2 bases from V and 1 base from J, with 5 bases between. Per germline, CDR1 DFQATT and CDR2 SNEGSKA (reference sequence). The CDR3 has 12 amino acids. CDR3 protein: CSARPGQETQYF. For the CDR3, the DNA is TGCAGTGCTAGACCGGGCCAAGAGACCCAGTACTTC.

This clonotype has a count of ten or more. The chain has TRBV20-1 and TRBJ2-5, with 9 bases aligning to TRBD1. J lost 6 bases, V lost 5 bases, and 7 bases had no gene match. This CDR3 has 13 amino acids. Germline V gives CDR1 DFQATT, CDR2 SNEGSKA (reference sequence). Here the CDR3 DNA reads TGCAGTGCTGGGGGACAGGGAGTCCAGACCCAGTACTTC. Its translation: CSAGGQGVQTQYF.

This clonotype came up a few times. The rearrangement joins TRBV20-1 to TRBJ1-2; D remains ambiguous. Germline V gene data show CDR1 as DFQATT and CDR2 as SNEGSKA (reference sequence). V was pared by 6 bases and J by 1 base, with 3 bases between. The CDR3 contains 10 residues. The CDR3 DNA sequence: TGCAGTGCGATTAACTATGGCTACACCTTC. Protein product: CSAINYGYTF.

The CDR3 DNA is TGTGCCAGCAGACCGTCCGGGACAGGGAGCATGAACACTGAAGCTTTCTTT. Translating it yields CASRPSGTGSMNTEAFF. This chain uses TRBV12-3 or TRBV12-4 with TRBJ1-1; 9 bases map to TRBD1. V trimming: 6 bases; J trimming: 0 bases; junction bases outside the gene matches: 11. This CDR3 comprises 17 residues.

V is TRBV18 and J is TRBJ2-2; TRBD2 agrees at 8 bases. V lost 6 bases, J lost 1 base, and 10 bases stayed unmatched. Germline V gene sequence: CDR1 KGHSH, CDR2 LQKENI. The CDR3 consists of 17 residues. The CDR3, as DNA: TGTGCCAGCTCGCGGGAGCAGCTAGCGGGGAACACCGGGGAGCTGTTTTTT. Its translation: CASSREQLAGNTGELFF.

The rearrangement uses TRBV20-1 and TRBJ2-1; maybe TRBD2 (5 bases). The CDR3 loop spans 16 amino acids. Looked up from germline, CDR1 is DFQATT and CDR2 is SNEGSKA (reference sequence). Trimming took off 2 bases at V and 1 base at J, with 15 bases between the two ends. CDR3 sequence (DNA): TGCAGTGCTAGACCCCCTCTATCGGGGTCCTACAATGAGCAGTTCTTC. Translating it yields CSARPPLSGSYNEQFF.

This clonotype has just a few counts. The chain has TRBV5-5 and TRBJ1-2; 9 bases map to TRBD1. This CDR3 contains 14 residues. V lost 3 bases to trimming and J lost 6 bases; unmatched junction nucleotides: 6. Germline V gives CDR1 SGHKS, CDR2 YYEKEE (reference sequence). CDR3 sequence: CASSWGQGKDGYTF. CDR3 nucleotide sequence: TGTGCCAGCAGCTGGGGACAGGGTAAAGATGGCTACACCTTC.

The gene calls are TRBV9 and TRBJ1-1; D uncertain. CDR1 and CDR2 from the germline V gene are SGDLS and YYNGEE. There are 13 residues in the CDR3. With 10 bases removed from V and 0 bases from J, the gap between germline ends came to 13 bases. CDR3 nucleotide sequence: TGTGCCTCGGTCCCCCTAGTGAACACTGAAGCTTTCTTT. This codes for CASVPLVNTEAFF.

V gene TRBV3-1 combines with J gene TRBJ2-5; 11 bases are shared with TRBD1. The V segment lost 1 base and the J segment 4 bases; nucleotides outside the gene matches: 5. The CDR3 consists of 16 residues. Per the germline V gene, CDR1 is LGHDT and CDR2 is YNNKEL (reference sequence). CDR3 coding DNA: TGTGCCAGCAGCCAAGGCGGACAGGGGGCCAGAGAGACCCAGTACTTC. It encodes CASSQGGQGARETQYF.

This clonotype was found a few times. The chain has TRBV20-1 and TRBJ2-4; D is unclear. Looked up from germline, CDR1 is DFQATT and CDR2 is SNEGSKA (reference sequence). This CDR3 has 14 amino acids. V lost 7 bases to trimming and J lost 7 bases, with 20 bases between them. Here the CDR3 DNA reads TGCAGTGTACCATCGACGGTTGGGTTGAACATTCAGTACTTC. It codes for CSVPSTVGLNIQYF.

The chain recombines TRBV4-2 with TRBJ2-2, with D possibly being TRBD1 (5 bases). Looked up from germline, CDR1 is LGHNA and CDR2 is YNFKEQ. V gave up 4 bases and J gave up 5 bases, with 14 bases separating them. The CDR3 is made up of 15 amino acids. Here the CDR3 DNA reads TGTGCCAGCAGCCCTGGACACGCGCAAACCGGGGAGCTGTTTTTT. It codes for CASSPGHAQTGELFF.

The genes are TRBV6-2 or TRBV6-3 and TRBJ2-6; D remains unclear. Trimming took off 10 bases at V and 0 bases at J, with 10 bases between the two ends. This CDR3 spans 14 amino acids. Germline values: CDR1 MNHEY, CDR2 SVGEGT. CDR3 nucleotide sequence: TGTGCCACCACCCCGGACTCTGGGGCCAACGTCCTGACTTTC. It codes for CATTPDSGANVLTF.

Only a few counts were recorded for this clonotype. The chain recombines TRBV9 with TRBJ2-7, with D tentatively TRBD2 (5 bases). V lost 0 bases and J 4 bases, leaving 11 bases between the germline ends. The CDR3 length is 14 residues. Germline lookup yields CDR1 SGDLS and CDR2 YYNGEE. The CDR3, as DNA: TGTGCCAGCAGCGTAGGCGGGCCAGGTTACGAGCAGTACTTC. Its protein product is CASSVGGPGYEQYF.

This clonotype was detected only a few times. The rearrangement links TRBV6-2 or TRBV6-3 to TRBJ2-7, with 9 bases lining up with TRBD2. The germline gives CDR1 MNHEY, CDR2 SVGEGT. V lost 3 bases, J lost 2 bases, and 8 bases stayed unmatched. The CDR3 runs 16 residues. The CDR3 sequence is CASSYLSGGPAYEQYF. The CDR3 DNA reads TGTGCCAGCAGTTATCTTAGCGGGGGACCCGCCTACGAGCAGTACTTC.

As regards this clonotype: A much larger clonotype is one base distant, so this may be a read error. The V gene is TRBV19, the J gene TRBJ2-7; TRBD2 is a possible D gene (5 bases). The germline CDR1 and CDR2 sequences are LNHDA and SQIVND (reference sequence). The CDR3 runs to 14 residues. This CDR3 reads CASSVRTFLDEHYF. Here the CDR3 DNA reads TGTGCCAGTAGTGTACGGACTTTCTTGGACGAGCATTACTTC.

This chain links TRBV4-1 with TRBJ2-1; 10 bases agree with TRBD1. This CDR3 contains 16 residues. The ends lost 3 bases at V and 7 bases at J; junction bases unmatched: 9. CDR1 and CDR2 from the germline V gene are MGHRA and YSYEKL. CDR3 DNA sequence: TGCGCCAGCAGCCAGCCGGGACAGGGGTTTGGAAATGAGCAGTTCTTC. It encodes CASSQPGQGFGNEQFF.

The chain links TRBV6-1 to TRBJ2-3; D is uncertain. V was trimmed by 6 bases and J by 0 bases, leaving 16 bases between them. Germline CDR1 is MNHNS and CDR2 is SASEGT. The CDR3 sequence is 16 residues long. CDR3 protein: CASSLLVPGSTDTQYF. In nucleotides, the CDR3 is TGTGCCAGCAGCCTCCTAGTCCCCGGGAGCACAGATACGCAGTATTTT.

In this sample, this clonotype turned up once. The rearrangement uses TRBV28 and TRBJ2-5, with D tentatively TRBD2 (7 bases). From germline, CDR1 is MDHEN and CDR2 SYDVKM. This CDR3 contains 16 residues. Trimming took 3 bases from V and 3 from J, leaving 17 bases between them. The CDR3 coding sequence is TGTGCCAGCAGTTTCCGGGGAGGGGCAGGGGAAGAGACCCAGTACTTC. Its protein product is CASSFRGGAGEETQYF.

This clonotype showed up just a few times. V and J are TRBV29-1 and TRBJ2-7, with 9 bases identical to TRBD1. Trimming took 1 base from V and 0 from J; bases not matched to a gene: 4. Looked up from germline, CDR1 is SQVTM and CDR2 is ANQGSEA. The CDR3 is 15 amino acids. DNA of the CDR3: TGCAGCGTTGAAGCGGACAGGGGAGACTCCTACGAGCAGTACTTC. It yields the protein CSVEADRGDSYEQYF.

This clonotype has ten or more counts. The CDR3 loop is CSAAKPGHPYEQYF. CDR3 sequence (DNA): TGCAGTGCGGCGAAACCGGGACATCCCTACGAGCAGTACTTC. The V and J genes are TRBV20-1 and TRBJ2-7, with D tentatively TRBD1 (6 bases). With 6 bases removed from V and 2 bases from J, the gap between germline ends came to 17 bases. CDR1 is DFQATT and CDR2 is SNEGSKA in the germline V gene (reference sequence). The CDR3 runs to 14 residues.

This clonotype turned up a few times. The chain uses TRBV12-3 or TRBV12-4 and TRBJ2-7; D uncertain. The CDR3 is 11 amino acids. Trimming shortened V by 8 bases and J by 5 bases, and 10 bases separated the two germline ends. The CDR3 nucleotides are TGTGCCAGCTCACCAGGTAACGAGCAGTACTTC. Translating it yields CASSPGNEQYF.

Only a few counts were recorded for this clonotype. The V gene is TRBV4-2, the J gene TRBJ2-7; a possible D gene is TRBD1 (5 bases). In germline, CDR1 is LGHNA, CDR2 YNFKEQ. With 5 bases removed from V and 5 bases from J, the gap between germline ends came to 19 bases. This CDR3 comprises 15 residues. In DNA, the CDR3 is TGTGCCAGCAGCGAAGGGGTGGCAGTCCTTCACGAGCAGTACTTC. Translation gives CASSEGVAVLHEQYF.

In its sample, this clonotype was seen many times. The chain recombines TRBV29-1 with TRBJ2-3, with D maybe TRBD1 (6 bases). Germline V gene lookup returns CDR1 SQVTM and CDR2 ANQGSEA. The V gene lost 7 bases and the J gene lost 7 bases, with 21 bases spanning the gap. This CDR3 has 14 amino acids. CDR3 in amino acids: CSAGQGQHKNTQYF. CDR3 in DNA: TGCAGCGCGGGACAAGGACAGCACAAGAATACGCAGTATTTT.